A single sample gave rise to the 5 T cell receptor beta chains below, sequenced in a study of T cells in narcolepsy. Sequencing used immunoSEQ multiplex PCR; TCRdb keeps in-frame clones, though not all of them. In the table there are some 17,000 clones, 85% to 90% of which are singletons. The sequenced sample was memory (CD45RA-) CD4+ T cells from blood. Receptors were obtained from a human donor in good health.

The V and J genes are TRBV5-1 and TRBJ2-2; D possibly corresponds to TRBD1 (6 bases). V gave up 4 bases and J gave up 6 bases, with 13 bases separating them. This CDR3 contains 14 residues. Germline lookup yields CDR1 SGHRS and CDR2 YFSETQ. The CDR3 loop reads CASSLDRMPGELFF. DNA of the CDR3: TGCGCCAGCAGCCTGGACAGAATGCCCGGGGAGCTGTTTTTT.

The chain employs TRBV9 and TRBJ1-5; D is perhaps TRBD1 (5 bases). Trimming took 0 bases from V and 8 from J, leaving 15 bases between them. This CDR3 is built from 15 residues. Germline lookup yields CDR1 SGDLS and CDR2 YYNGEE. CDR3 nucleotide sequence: TGTGCCAGCAGCGTAGGAACAGGTGGGCCGGAGCCCCAGCATTTT. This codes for CASSVGTGGPEPQHF.

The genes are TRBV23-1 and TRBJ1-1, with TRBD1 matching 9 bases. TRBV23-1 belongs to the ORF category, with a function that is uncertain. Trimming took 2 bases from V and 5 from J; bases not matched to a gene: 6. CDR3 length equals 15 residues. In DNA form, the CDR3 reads TGCGCCAGCAGTCAAACAGGGGGCTATGGTACTGAAGCTTTCTTT. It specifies CASSQTGGYGTEAFF.

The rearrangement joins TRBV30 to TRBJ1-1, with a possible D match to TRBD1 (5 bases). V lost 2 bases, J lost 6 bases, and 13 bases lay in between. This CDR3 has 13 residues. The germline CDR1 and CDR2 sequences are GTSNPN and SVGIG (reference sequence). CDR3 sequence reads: CAWSNYGAAEAFF. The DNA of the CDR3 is TGTGCCTGGAGTAATTACGGGGCGGCTGAAGCTTTCTTT.

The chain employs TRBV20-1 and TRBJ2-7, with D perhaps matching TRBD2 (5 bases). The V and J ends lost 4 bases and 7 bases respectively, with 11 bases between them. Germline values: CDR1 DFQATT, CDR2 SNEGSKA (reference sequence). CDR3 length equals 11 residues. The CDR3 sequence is CSATYEREQYF. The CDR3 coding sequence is TGCAGTGCTACATACGAGCGGGAGCAGTACTTC.